The 4 T cell receptor beta chains below were found in one sample sequenced in a study of regulatory T cells in long-lasting Graves disease. Time point reported: newly diagnosed GD, antithyroid drugs for less than 3 months. Preparation of the TCR library used RNA extracted from PBMCs. CDR3-region Arm-PCR and iRepertoire HTBI primers produced the TCR beta libraries. TCRdb ran MiXCR on the multiplex PCR reads and lists one entry per CDR3 protein. The table records about 620,000 distinct CDR3 sequences, around 15% of them present only once. The sample also formed part of further work on T cells in Graves' hyperthyroidism and ophthalmopathy.

This specimen consisted of peripheral blood mononuclear cells (PBMCs), obtained at new diagnosis, from a patient treated with antithyroid drugs. These receptors were obtained from a woman under 40 with Graves disease.

This clonotype was recorded many times. The V gene is TRBV6-1, the J gene TRBJ1-6, with D maybe TRBD1 (5 bases). CDR3 length: 16 residues. Germline-derived CDR1 and CDR2 are MNHNS and SASEGT. With 7 bases removed from V and 8 bases from J, the gap between germline ends came to 21 bases. CDR3 in DNA: TGTGCCAGCACTAAACGAAGATCTAAGGGGTATTCACCCCTCCACTTT. It is translated as CASTKRRSKGYSPLHF.

This chain joins TRBV13 and TRBJ2-7; 8 nucleotides align to TRBD2. Germline V gene sequence: CDR1 PRHDT, CDR2 FYEKMQ (reference sequence). Trimming removed 2 bases from V and 6 bases from J; junction bases left unmatched: 6. The CDR3 spans 14 residues. CDR3 protein: CASSLWRGESEQYF. The CDR3 DNA reads TGTGCCAGCAGCTTATGGCGGGGGGAAAGCGAGCAGTACTTC.

The chain links TRBV29-1 to TRBJ1-1, with D possibly matching TRBD1 (5 bases). The germline V gene encodes CDR1 SQVTM and CDR2 ANQGSEA. The V gene lost 7 bases and the J gene lost 9 bases, with 15 bases spanning the gap. The CDR3 sequence is 11 residues long. The CDR3 sequence: CSAGAVGQAFF. The CDR3 DNA is TGCAGCGCCGGGGCCGTCGGGCAAGCTTTCTTT.

The chain is built from TRBV4-2 and TRBJ1-5; tentative D call: TRBD1 (6 bases). V lost 5 bases and J lost 7, with 15 bases in between. CDR3 length: 14 amino acids. CDR1 and CDR2 from the germline V gene are LGHNA and YNFKEQ. This chain's CDR3 is CASSTRGGGQPQHF. The CDR3 nucleotides are TGTGCCAGCAGCACCCGCGGGGGCGGACAGCCCCAGCATTTT.